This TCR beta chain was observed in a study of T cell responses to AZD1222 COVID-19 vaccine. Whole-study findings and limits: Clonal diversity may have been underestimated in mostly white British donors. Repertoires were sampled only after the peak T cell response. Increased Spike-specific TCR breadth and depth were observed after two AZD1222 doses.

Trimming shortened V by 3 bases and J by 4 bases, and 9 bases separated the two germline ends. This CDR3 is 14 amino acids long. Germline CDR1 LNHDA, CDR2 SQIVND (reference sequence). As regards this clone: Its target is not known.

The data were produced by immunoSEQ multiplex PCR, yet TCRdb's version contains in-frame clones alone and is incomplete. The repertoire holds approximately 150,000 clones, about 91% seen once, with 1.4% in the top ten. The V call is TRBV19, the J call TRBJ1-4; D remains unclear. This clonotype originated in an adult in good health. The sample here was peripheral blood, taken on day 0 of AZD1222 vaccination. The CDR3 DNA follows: TGTGCCAGTAGTATGAAGATCAGTAATGAAAAACTGTTTTTT. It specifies CASSMKISNEKLFF.